The 21 T cell receptor beta chains given below trace back to one sample, sequenced in a study of relationships among human T cell subsets. The T cell receptor alpha and beta CDR3 regions were amplified from mRNA by semiquantitative ARM-PCR. In ARM-PCR, communal superprimers followed tagged nested gene-specific primers for exponential amplification. TCRdb itself ran the multiplex PCR reads through MiXCR, one entry per CDR3 protein. The sample lists 16,000 or so distinct CDR3 sequences; around 62% were seen once. The sequencing sample was made of total T cells sorted from blood. The receptors were gathered from a man aged 35 to 55 in good health.

The rearrangement uses TRBV29-1 and TRBJ1-2, with D uncertain. V lost 2 bases and J 3 bases, leaving 10 bases between the germline ends. The CDR3 spans 13 residues. Per germline, CDR1 SQVTM and CDR2 ANQGSEA. The CDR3 DNA sequence: TGCAGCGTTGAATCTCCGGGCTACTATGGCTACACCTTC. This encodes CSVESPGYYGYTF. Together with reference TRBV29-1 and TRBJ1-2, the CDR3 gives the full variable domain: SAVISQKPSRDICQRGTSLTIQCQVDSQVTMMFWYRQQPGQSLTLIATANQGSEATYESGFVIDKFPISRPNLTFSTLTVSNMSPEDSSIYLCSVESPGYYGYTFGSGTRLTVV.

This rearrangement joins TRBV29-1 to TRBJ2-1; perhaps D is TRBD1 or TRBD2 (5 bases each). V was cut by 0 bases and J by 6 bases, with 12 bases left in between. The germline gives CDR1 SQVTM, CDR2 ANQGSEA. The CDR3 runs to 14 residues. This CDR3 reads CSVEDLAGSNEQFF. CDR3 nucleotides: TGCAGCGTTGAAGACTTAGCAGGGAGCAATGAGCAGTTCTTC.

This clonotype was observed a handful of times. The gene calls are TRBV11-2 and TRBJ2-2, with D uncertain. Trimming shortened V by 2 bases and J by 6 bases, and 4 bases separated the two germline ends. The germline gives CDR1 SGHAT, CDR2 FQNNGV. The CDR3 is 12 residues long. CDR3 in amino acids: CASSLYPGELFF. In DNA form, the CDR3 reads TGTGCCAGCAGCTTATATCCCGGGGAGCTGTTTTTT.

The chain links TRBV29-1 to TRBJ2-1; TRBD1 matches 7 bases. V lost 6 bases, J lost 8 bases, and 16 bases stayed unmatched. Germline CDR1 SQVTM, CDR2 ANQGSEA. The CDR3 runs to 15 residues. The chain's CDR3 is CSVALGQGETDEQFF. The DNA of the CDR3 is TGCAGCGTCGCCCTTGGGCAGGGGGAAACAGATGAGCAGTTCTTC.

This clonotype was seen a handful of times. The chain combines TRBV11-3 with TRBJ2-7, with D unresolved. CDR1 is SGHNT and CDR2 is YENEEA in the germline V gene. This CDR3 comprises 12 residues. Trimming left V 1 base short and J 8 bases short, with 9 bases between. Here the CDR3 reads CASSLGRTQQYF. DNA for the CDR3: TGTGCCAGCAGCTTAGGAAGGACGCAGCAGTACTTC.

The J gene is TRBJ1-1, the V gene TRBV14, with a tentative D call TRBD1 (5 bases). The CDR3 runs to 15 residues. Deletions cut 4 bases from V and 3 bases from J, with 15 bases between. CDR1 is SGHDN and CDR2 is FVKESK in the germline V gene. The CDR3 loop reads CASSPHRGVDTEAFF. The CDR3 nucleotides are TGTGCCAGCAGCCCCCACCGGGGGGTCGACACTGAAGCTTTCTTT.

V and J are TRBV7-9 and TRBJ1-2, with D unclear. The V gene's germline CDR1 is SEHNR and CDR2 FQNEAQ (reference sequence). The CDR3 consists of 13 residues. The ends were cut back, 1 base at V and 1 base at J, with 4 bases in the middle. The CDR3 sequence: CASSLGLNYGYTF. The CDR3, as DNA: TGTGCCAGCAGCTTAGGTCTTAACTATGGCTACACCTTC. Together with reference TRBV7-9 and TRBJ1-2, the CDR3 gives the full variable domain: DTGVSQNPRHKITKRGQNVTFRCDPISEHNRLYWYRQTLGQGPEFLTYFQNEAQLEKSRLLSDRFSAERPKGSFSTLEIQRTEQGDSAMYLCASSLGLNYGYTFGSGTRLTVV.

The gene calls are TRBV28 and TRBJ2-5, with a tentative D call TRBD2 (6 bases). Germline CDR1 reads MDHEN; CDR2 reads SYDVKM. CDR3 length equals 14 residues. Trimming removed 5 bases from V and 1 base from J, with 11 bases in between. For the CDR3, the DNA is TGTGCCAGCAGTCCGCGGGACTTCCAAGAGACCCAGTACTTC. Its translation is CASSPRDFQETQYF.

The chain has TRBV6-6 and TRBJ1-2; no clear D gene. Trimming took 2 bases from V and 4 from J, leaving 11 bases between them. From germline, CDR1 is MNHNY and CDR2 SVGAGI (reference sequence). The CDR3 is 14 residues long. CDR3 nucleotides: TGTGCCAGCAGTTACGGATCGCAGACCTATGGCTACACCTTC. Translating it yields CASSYGSQTYGYTF.

V usage is TRBV29-1 and J usage is TRBJ2-7; maybe TRBD1 (6 bases). The CDR3 consists of 11 residues. With 5 bases removed from V and 6 bases from J, the gap between germline ends came to 11 bases. Germline V lookup: CDR1 SQVTM, CDR2 ANQGSEA. CDR3 in amino acids: CSVYTGREQYF. Written as DNA, the CDR3 is TGCAGCGTTTACACAGGGCGCGAGCAGTACTTC.

The chain links TRBV10-3 to TRBJ1-1, with D perhaps TRBD1 (5 bases). The CDR3 is 11 residues long. The germline V and J ends were trimmed by 10 bases and 1 base, with 7 bases remaining between them. Germline-derived CDR1 and CDR2 are ENHRY and SYGVKD. The CDR3 is CATGGNTEAFF. The CDR3 DNA reads as TGTGCCACGGGGGGGAACACTGAAGCTTTCTTT.

Only a few counts were recorded for this clonotype. The V call is TRBV12-3 or TRBV12-4, the J call TRBJ2-7; a weak D match, TRBD1 (6 bases). Deletions cut 6 bases from V and 0 bases from J, with 12 bases between. The CDR3 is 14 residues long. CDR3 loop: CASSQQGDSYEQYF. CDR3 bases: TGTGCCAGCAGCCAACAGGGAGACTCCTACGAGCAGTACTTC.

The V gene is TRBV11-2, the J gene TRBJ2-7; D not resolved. Trimming left V 5 bases short and J 0 bases short, with 14 bases between. The CDR3 sequence is 15 residues long. CDR1 is SGHAT and CDR2 is FQNNGV in the germline V gene. The CDR3 DNA reads as TGTGCCAGCAGCACCGCGGTGTCGAGCTCCTACGAGCAGTACTTC. It is translated as CASSTAVSSSYEQYF.

With regard to this clonotype: A junction end diverges from the germline sequence, so it may reflect a read error. J is TRBJ2-3 and V is TRBV5-4; a possible D gene is TRBD2 (6 bases). The CDR3 sequence is 14 residues long. The germline gives CDR1 SGHNT, CDR2 YYREEE (reference sequence). This CDR3 is CASSLEGSTDTQYF. DNA of the CDR3: TGCGCCAGCAGCTTGGAGGGTAGCACAGATACGCAGTATTTT.

As DNA, the CDR3 is TGCAGTGCCGCCTCGAACAGGGGCCCTTACGAGCAGTACTTC. This sequence encodes CSAASNRGPYEQYF. The gene calls are TRBV20-1 and TRBJ2-7, with 7 bases fitting TRBD1. V shed 6 bases, J shed 4 bases, and the junction held 12 bases outside the gene matches. This CDR3 is 14 amino acids long. In germline, CDR1 is DFQATT, CDR2 SNEGSKA (reference sequence).

A few counts support this clonotype. The chain combines TRBV6-4 with TRBJ1-5; no clear D. The CDR3 runs to 16 residues. V was shortened by 5 bases and J by 0 bases, with 14 bases between the two germline ends. Germline CDR1 and CDR2: MRHNA and SNTAGT. The CDR3 loop is CASSSTGWYSNQPQHF. The DNA of the CDR3 is TGTGCCAGCAGTTCCACTGGTTGGTATAGCAATCAGCCCCAGCATTTT.

This clonotype was counted only a few times. V is TRBV11-2 and J is TRBJ2-7; TRBD2 is a possible D gene (5 bases). The V gene lost 1 base and the J gene lost 5 bases, with 12 bases spanning the gap. The CDR3 is 14 residues long. Germline V gives CDR1 SGHAT, CDR2 FQNNGV. This CDR3 reads CASSLVGLVDEQYF. The CDR3 DNA reads TGTGCCAGCAGCTTAGTCGGACTTGTCGACGAGCAGTACTTC.

This clonotype appeared a few times. The chain carries TRBV25-1 and TRBJ2-1; no reliable D call. V was pared by 5 bases and J by 8 bases, with 10 bases between. Per the germline V gene, CDR1 is MGHDK and CDR2 is SYGVNS. This CDR3 is built from 12 residues. The CDR3 is CASSSSGDEQFF. CDR3 DNA sequence: TGTGCCAGCAGTTCCTCCGGAGATGAGCAGTTCTTC.

This chain connects TRBV11-2 to TRBJ2-5; 8 nucleotides agree with TRBD2. The CDR3 length is 15 residues. V trimming: 2 bases; J trimming: 5 bases; junction bases outside the gene matches: 7. CDR1 and CDR2 from the germline V gene are SGHAT and FQNNGV. CDR3 in amino acids: CASSLSGLAKETQYF. The CDR3 DNA reads as TGTGCCAGCAGCTTATCCGGACTAGCTAAGGAGACCCAGTACTTC.

This clonotype was found a few times. The chain uses TRBV28 and TRBJ2-1; D remains ambiguous. This CDR3 region has 12 residues. Deletions cut 5 bases from V and 6 bases from J, with 8 bases between. From germline, CDR1 is MDHEN and CDR2 SYDVKM. CDR3 residues: CASSRVRNEQFF. The DNA for the CDR3 is TGTGCCAGCAGTCGAGTTCGCAATGAGCAGTTCTTC.

The CDR3 sequence: CASSARDRAQYF. The CDR3 coding sequence is TGTGCCAGCAGCGCGCGGGACAGGGCGCAGTATTTT. J is TRBJ2-3 and V is TRBV7-3, with TRBD1 identical over 9 bases. Germline V gives CDR1 SGHTA, CDR2 FQGTGA. There are 12 residues in the CDR3. Unmatched junction bases numbered 4, after V lost 5 bases and J lost 10 bases.